This T cell receptor (beta chain) derives from a study of blood T cell repertoires in COVID-19. At the level of the study: The United States, Italy and Spain supplied acute and convalescent COVID-19 samples. The analysed material was cDNA or gDNA that came from T cells, B-cell-depleted T cells, or PBMCs.

Clones were sequenced by immunoSEQ multiplex PCR, and TCRdb holds only the in-frame ones, with some missing. Among 150,000 to 200,000 clones listed, 85% to 90% were seen once. Patients at the Seattle site were enrolled during active infection and followed longitudinally. The source is a woman aged 55-69 years with COVID-19, enrolled during active disease. The sample consisted of peripheral blood.

CDR3 residues: CASSHLGGVGELFF. As DNA, the CDR3 is TGTGCCAGCAGCCATTTGGGGGGAGTGGGGGAGCTGTTTTTT. The chain carries TRBV3-1 (or the pseudogene TRBV3-2) and TRBJ2-2; weak D call: TRBD2 (6 bases). Per the germline V gene, CDR1 is LGHDT and CDR2 is YNNKEL (reference sequence). V was trimmed by 3 bases and J by 8 bases, leaving 13 bases between them. The CDR3 totals 14 residues.